The rows below give T cell receptor beta chains drawn from one sample of a study of blood T cells in healthy people across ages. TCRdb re-called the 5' RACE reads through MiXCR, storing one row per CDR3 protein. The table records roughly 800,000 distinct CDR3 sequences, roughly 60% of them present only once. The material sequenced was blood. The receptor source for this set is a man aged 25-45 years in good health. Both conserved end residues are part of each CDR3. A D gene is named only where the DNA matches it firmly. Only some rows state a clone size, as once, few, many or a class for expanded clones.

cdr3_aa,cdr3_nt,clone_size,j_call,d_call,v_call
CSVEWQGVGEQYF,TGCAGCGTTGAATGGCAGGGAGTCGGCGAGCAGTACTTC,few,TRBJ2-7,-,TRBV29-1
CASRTSGGEQYF,TGTGCCAGCAGGACTAGTGGTGGCGAGCAGTACTTC,-,TRBJ2-7,-,TRBV7-9
CASSRTGQGNDEQYF,TGTGCCAGCAGTCGAACGGGACAGGGGAATGACGAGCAGTACTTC,few,TRBJ2-7,TRBD1,TRBV6-5
CSARDRDTDTQYF,TGCAGTGCCCGAGACAGGGACACGGATACGCAGTATTTT,-,TRBJ2-3,TRBD1,TRBV20-1
CISVPEAPDRYRGDGYTF,-,-,TRBJ1-2,-,TRBV7-5
CSARGLRGRTDTQYF,TGCAGTGCTAGGGGTTTGCGGGGACGCACAGATACGCAGTATTTT,-,TRBJ2-3,-,TRBV20-1
CASTLEGYEQFF,TGTGCCAGCACCCTTGAAGGCTATGAGCAGTTCTTC,-,TRBJ2-1,-,TRBV28
CASGPLWGTQYF,TGTGCCAGCGGCCCTTTGTGGGGGACGCAGTATTTT,-,TRBJ2-3,-,TRBV3-1
CASSFRTGIKKLFF,TGTGCCAGCAGCTTTCGGACAGGGATTAAAAAACTGTTTTTT,-,TRBJ1-4,TRBD1,TRBV28
CASSQGTGVRDEQYF,TGTGCCAGCAGCCAAGGTACGGGTGTAAGGGACGAGCAGTACTTC,many,TRBJ2-7,-,TRBV4-2
CASSAGGAGANVLTF,TGTGCCAGCAGCGCAGGGGGAGCCGGGGCCAACGTCCTGACTTTC,-,TRBJ2-6,TRBD1,TRBV9
CASSLTRGSVEKLFF,TGCGCCAGCAGCTTGACTCGGGGGAGCGTTGAAAAACTGTTTTTT,-,TRBJ1-4,-,TRBV5-1
CASSEVQGGLAGDETQYF,TGTGCCAGCAGTGAAGTCCAAGGGGGACTAGCGGGGGATGAGACCCAGTACTTC,-,TRBJ2-5,TRBD2,TRBV2
CASSLSWQVNNEQFF,TGTGCCAGCAGCTTATCTTGGCAGGTGAACAATGAGCAGTTCTTC,few,TRBJ2-1,-,TRBV7-9
CSVEGPGQDYEQYF,TGCAGCGTTGAAGGGCCGGGACAGGACTACGAGCAGTACTTC,few,TRBJ2-7,TRBD1,TRBV29-1
CSASTLAGYNEQFF,TGCAGTGCAAGCACGCTAGCGGGATACAATGAGCAGTTCTTC,-,TRBJ2-1,TRBD2,TRBV20-1
CASTVGDRVYNEQFF,TGCGCCAGCACCGTAGGGGACAGGGTGTACAATGAGCAGTTCTTC,few,TRBJ2-1,TRBD1,TRBV5-1
CASSLGGGGDTQYF,TGTGCCAGCAGCTTAGGAGGGGGTGGAGATACGCAGTATTTT,few,TRBJ2-3,-,TRBV11-2
CSVSRENTEAFF,TGCAGCGTTTCACGGGAAAACACTGAAGCTTTCTTT,few,TRBJ1-1,-,TRBV29-1
CASSPRRGADSYEQYF,TGTGCCAGCAGCCCCCGTCGGGGAGCGGACTCCTACGAGCAGTACTTC,-,TRBJ2-7,-,TRBV7-6
CASGDGFNSPLHF,TGTGCCTCCGGGGACGGGTTTAATTCACCCCTCCACTTT,once,TRBJ1-6,-,TRBV10-3
CASSPGGTEQFF,TGTGCCAGCTCACCGGGAGGCACTGAGCAGTTCTTC,few,TRBJ2-1,-,TRBV18
CASSSGLAGGSTDTQYF,TGTGCCAGCAGCTCCGGACTAGCGGGAGGGAGCACAGATACGCAGTATTTT,few,TRBJ2-3,TRBD2,TRBV7-9
CASSSAGRREQFF,TGTGCCAGCAGCTCGGCGGGACGACGCGAGCAGTTCTTC,few,TRBJ2-1,-,TRBV7-9
CASSRAIAGGLYQETQYF,TGTGCCAGCAGCCGGGCGATAGCGGGGGGCCTGTACCAAGAGACCCAGTACTTC,few,TRBJ2-5,TRBD2,TRBV7-9